These 10 T cell receptor beta chains share one sample of origin, sequenced in a study of blood T cell repertoires in COVID-19. The table came from immunoSEQ multiplex PCR; TCRdb's copy has only in-frame clones and leaves some out. This table has hundreds of thousands of clones, about 89% appearing once. The sample was peripheral blood. These receptors originate from a woman aged 55-75 years with acute or convalescent COVID-19.

The rearrangement links TRBV28 to TRBJ1-1, with 8 bases fitting TRBD1. There are 14 residues in the CDR3. After removal of 6 bases from V and 2 bases from J, the junction contained 5 bases not matched to a gene. Looked up from germline, CDR1 is MDHEN and CDR2 is SYDVKM. The CDR3 sequence: CASSRDRGNTEAFF. The DNA for the CDR3 is TGTGCCAGCAGCAGAGACAGGGGTAACACTGAAGCTTTCTTT. The entire variable domain, with the rest obtained from reference TRBV28 and TRBJ1-1, is as follows: DVKVTQSSRYLVKRTGEKVFLECVQDMDHENMFWYRQDPGLGLRLIYFSYDVKMKEKGDIPEGYSVSREKKERFSLILESASTNQTSMYLCASSRDRGNTEAFFGQGTRLTVV.

The rearrangement links TRBV15 to TRBJ2-7; 8 nucleotides align to TRBD2. There are 15 residues in the CDR3. Germline CDR1 and CDR2: LNHNV and YYDKDF (reference sequence). Trimming removed 3 bases from V and 3 bases from J; junction bases left unmatched: 7. The CDR3 loop reads CATSRTSGSNYEQYF. CDR3 sequence (DNA): TGTGCCACCAGCAGGACCAGCGGGAGTAACTACGAGCAGTACTTC. The variable domain in full, completed from reference TRBV15 and TRBJ2-7, reads DAMVIQNPRYQVTQFGKPVTLSCSQTLNHNVMYWYQQKSSQAPKLLFHYYDKDFNNEADTPDNFQSRRPNTSFCFLDIRSPGLGDTAMYLCATSRTSGSNYEQYFGPGTRLTVT.

The J gene is TRBJ2-2, the V gene TRBV7-9; weak D call: TRBD1 (5 bases). Between the trimmed V and J ends, which lost 4 bases and 7 bases, there was a span of 16 bases. The CDR3 sequence is 15 residues long. The V gene's germline CDR1 is SEHNR and CDR2 FQNEAQ (reference sequence). The DNA for the CDR3 is TGTGCCAGCAGCTCCAGTAAGGGGCTGGACGGGGAGCTGTTTTTT. Translation gives CASSSSKGLDGELFF.

This clone was detected only once. The rearrangement uses TRBV14 and TRBJ1-5; TRBD1 is a possible D gene (5 bases). Germline V gives CDR1 SGHDN, CDR2 FVKESK. With 1 base removed from V and 0 bases from J, the gap between germline ends came to 16 bases. The CDR3 has 18 residues. The CDR3 DNA is TGTGCCAGCAGCCAAGGGGGACTATTTTGGTATAGCAATCAGCCCCAGCATTTT. Amino acid sequence: CASSQGGLFWYSNQPQHF.

The rearrangement links TRBV5-1 to TRBJ1-6; 8 positions match TRBD1. Germline CDR1 and CDR2: SGHRS and YFSETQ. The CDR3 runs to 15 residues. Trimming at V came to 4 bases and at J to 4 bases, leaving 4 bases not matched to a gene. DNA of the CDR3: TGCGCCAGCAGCGTGGACAGGGCTTATAATTCACCCCTCCACTTT. Translated, it gives CASSVDRAYNSPLHF.

The rearrangement uses TRBV4-1 and TRBJ2-2; D might be TRBD1 (6 bases). The CDR3 sequence is 14 residues long. Germline V gene sequence: CDR1 MGHRA, CDR2 YSYEKL. With 4 bases removed from V and 7 bases from J, the gap between germline ends came to 13 bases. Here the CDR3 reads CASSREQGNGELFF. CDR3 sequence (DNA): TGCGCCAGCAGCCGCGAACAGGGAAACGGGGAGCTGTTTTTT.

This chain links TRBV12-3 or TRBV12-4 with TRBJ2-5; 7 bases map to TRBD1. The CDR3 has 13 residues. J gave up 4 bases and V 5 bases, and 4 bases lay outside the gene matches. The CDR3, as DNA: TGTGCCAGCAGTGAACACAGGGGAGAGACCCAGTACTTC. This encodes CASSEHRGETQYF.

The chain uses TRBV7-2 and TRBJ2-3; D not resolved. This CDR3 region has 15 residues. V lost 2 bases and J lost 0, with 9 bases in between. CDR1 SGHTA and CDR2 FQGNSA come from the germline V gene. The chain's CDR3 is CASSLYPGSTDTQYF. CDR3 DNA: TGTGCCAGCAGCTTATATCCCGGGAGCACAGATACGCAGTATTTT.

The rearrangement joins TRBV27 to TRBJ1-5, with D maybe TRBD1 (6 bases). CDR1 MNHEY and CDR2 SMNVEV come from the germline V gene (reference sequence). The CDR3 has 14 residues. Deletions cut 1 base from V and 8 bases from J, with 12 bases between. CDR3 sequence reads: CASSLLQGWEPQHF. The CDR3 region has the DNA TGTGCCAGCAGTTTATTGCAGGGGTGGGAGCCCCAGCATTTT.

V and J are TRBV27 and TRBJ2-3; no reliable D call. The length of the CDR3 is 12 residues. Looked up from germline, CDR1 is MNHEY and CDR2 is SMNVEV (reference sequence). V lost 5 bases and J 4 bases, leaving 7 bases between the germline ends. The CDR3 loop reads CASSPLADTQYF. The CDR3 nucleotides are TGTGCCAGCAGTCCCCTCGCAGATACGCAGTATTTT.